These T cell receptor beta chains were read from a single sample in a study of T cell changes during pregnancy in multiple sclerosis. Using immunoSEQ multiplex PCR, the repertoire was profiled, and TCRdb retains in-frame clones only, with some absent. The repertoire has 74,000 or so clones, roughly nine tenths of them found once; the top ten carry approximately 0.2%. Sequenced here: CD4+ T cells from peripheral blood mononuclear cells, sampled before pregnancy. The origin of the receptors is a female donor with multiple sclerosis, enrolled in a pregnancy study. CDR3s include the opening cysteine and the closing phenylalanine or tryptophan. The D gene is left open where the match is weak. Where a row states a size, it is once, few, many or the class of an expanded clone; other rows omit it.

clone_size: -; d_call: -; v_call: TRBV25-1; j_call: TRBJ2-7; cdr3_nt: TGTGCCAGCAGGGATAGCGTCACCTACGAGCAGTACTTC; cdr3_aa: CASRDSVTYEQYF
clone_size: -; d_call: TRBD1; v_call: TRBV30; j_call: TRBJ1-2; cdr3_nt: TGTGCCTGGAGTCGACAGGGCTTGGGCTATGGCTACACCTTC; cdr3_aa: CAWSRQGLGYGYTF
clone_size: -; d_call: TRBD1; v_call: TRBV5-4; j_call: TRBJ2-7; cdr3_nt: TGTGCCAGCAGCTGGGGGACAGCCTACGAGCAGTACTTC; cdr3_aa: CASSWGTAYEQYF
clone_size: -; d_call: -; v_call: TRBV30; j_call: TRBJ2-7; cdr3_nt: TGTGCCTGGTGTTCCCAGGGGAAGACCTACGAGCAGTACTTC; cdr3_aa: CAWCSQGKTYEQYF
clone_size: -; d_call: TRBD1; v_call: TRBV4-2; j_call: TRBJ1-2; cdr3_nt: TGTGCCAGCAGCCCCGGGGGACAGGCAACCGGTGGCTACACCTTC; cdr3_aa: CASSPGGQATGGYTF
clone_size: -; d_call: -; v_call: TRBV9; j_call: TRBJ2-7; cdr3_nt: TGTGCCAGCAGCGTAGCAGGTAACTACGAGCAGTACTTC; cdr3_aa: CASSVAGNYEQYF
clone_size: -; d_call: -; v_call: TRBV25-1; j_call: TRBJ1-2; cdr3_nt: TGTGCCAGCAGTGAACCAGGCACGGACTATGGCTACACCTTC; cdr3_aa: CASSEPGTDYGYTF
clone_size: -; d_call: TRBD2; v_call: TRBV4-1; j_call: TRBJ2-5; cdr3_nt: TGCGCCAGCAGCCAAGATGGGGTAGCGGGAGTAGAGACCCAGTACTTC; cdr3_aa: CASSQDGVAGVETQYF
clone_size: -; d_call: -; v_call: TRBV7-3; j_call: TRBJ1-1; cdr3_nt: TGTGCCAGCAGCTCCCACAGGGAAACTGAAGCTTTCTTT; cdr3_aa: CASSSHRETEAFF
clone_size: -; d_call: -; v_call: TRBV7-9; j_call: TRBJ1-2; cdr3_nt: TGTGCCAGCAGCCCCAGGGAGGGTGCCTATGGCTACACCTTC; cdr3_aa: CASSPREGAYGYTF
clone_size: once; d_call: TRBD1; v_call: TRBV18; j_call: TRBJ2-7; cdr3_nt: TGTGCCAGCTCAAAAGACAGGGGGCCGCAGTACTTC; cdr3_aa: CASSKDRGPQYF
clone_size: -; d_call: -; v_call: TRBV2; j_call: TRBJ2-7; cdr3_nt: TGTGCCAGCAGTGAAGCAGGAGGTGGCGGGTACGAGCAGTACTTC; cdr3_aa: CASSEAGGGGYEQYF
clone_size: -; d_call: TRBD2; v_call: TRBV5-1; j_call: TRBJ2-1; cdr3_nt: TGCGCCAGCAGCTTCTCTAGCGGGAAGCCCAATGAGCAGTTCTTC; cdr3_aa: CASSFSSGKPNEQFF